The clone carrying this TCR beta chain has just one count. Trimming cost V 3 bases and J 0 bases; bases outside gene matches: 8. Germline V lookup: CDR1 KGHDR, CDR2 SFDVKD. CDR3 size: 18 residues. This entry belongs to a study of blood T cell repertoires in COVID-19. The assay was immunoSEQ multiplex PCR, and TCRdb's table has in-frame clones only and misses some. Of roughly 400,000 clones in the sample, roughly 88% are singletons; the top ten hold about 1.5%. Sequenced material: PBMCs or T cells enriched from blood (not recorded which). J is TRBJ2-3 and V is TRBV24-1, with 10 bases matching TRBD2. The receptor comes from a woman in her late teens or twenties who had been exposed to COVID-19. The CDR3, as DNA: TGTGCCACCAGTGATCTCACGCCTAGCGGGGGTAGCACAGATACGCAGTATTTT. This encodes CATSDLTPSGGSTDTQYF.